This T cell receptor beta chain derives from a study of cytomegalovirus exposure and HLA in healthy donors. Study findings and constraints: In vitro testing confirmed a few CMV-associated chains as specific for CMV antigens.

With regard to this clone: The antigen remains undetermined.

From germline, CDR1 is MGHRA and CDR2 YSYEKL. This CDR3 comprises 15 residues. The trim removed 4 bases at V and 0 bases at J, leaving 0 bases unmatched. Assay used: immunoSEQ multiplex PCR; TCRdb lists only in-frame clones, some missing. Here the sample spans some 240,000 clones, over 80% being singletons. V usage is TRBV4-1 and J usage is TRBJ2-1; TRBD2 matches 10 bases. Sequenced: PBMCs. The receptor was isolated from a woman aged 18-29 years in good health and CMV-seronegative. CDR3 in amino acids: CASSPSGSSYNEQFF. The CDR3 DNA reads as TGCGCCAGCAGCCCTAGCGGGAGCTCCTACAATGAGCAGTTCTTC.